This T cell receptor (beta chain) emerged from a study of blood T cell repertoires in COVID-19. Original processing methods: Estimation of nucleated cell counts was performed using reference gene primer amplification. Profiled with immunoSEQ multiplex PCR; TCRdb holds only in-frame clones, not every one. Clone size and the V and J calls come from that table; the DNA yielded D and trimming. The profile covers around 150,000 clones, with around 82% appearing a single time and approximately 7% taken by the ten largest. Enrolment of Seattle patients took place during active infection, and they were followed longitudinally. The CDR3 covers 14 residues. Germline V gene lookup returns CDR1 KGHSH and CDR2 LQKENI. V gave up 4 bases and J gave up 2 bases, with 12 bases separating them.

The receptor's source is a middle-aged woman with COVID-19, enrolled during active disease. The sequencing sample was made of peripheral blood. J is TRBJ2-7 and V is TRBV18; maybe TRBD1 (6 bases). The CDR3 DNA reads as TGTGCCAGCTCACAACCCGGGACAACCTACGAGCAGTACTTC. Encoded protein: CASSQPGTTYEQYF.